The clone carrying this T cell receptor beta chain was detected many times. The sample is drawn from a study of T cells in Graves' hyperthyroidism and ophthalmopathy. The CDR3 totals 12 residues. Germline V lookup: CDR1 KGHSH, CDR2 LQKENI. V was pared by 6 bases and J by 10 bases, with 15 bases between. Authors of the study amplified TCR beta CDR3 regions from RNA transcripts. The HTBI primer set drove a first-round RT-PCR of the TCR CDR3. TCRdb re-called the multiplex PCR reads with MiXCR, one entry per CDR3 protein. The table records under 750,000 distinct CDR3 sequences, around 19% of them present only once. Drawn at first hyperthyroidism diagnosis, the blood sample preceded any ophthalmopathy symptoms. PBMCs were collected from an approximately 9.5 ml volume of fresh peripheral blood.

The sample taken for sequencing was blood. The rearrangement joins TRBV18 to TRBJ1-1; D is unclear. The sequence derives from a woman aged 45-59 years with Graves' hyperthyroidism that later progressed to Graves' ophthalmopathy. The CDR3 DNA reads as TGTGCCAGCTCCCTGGACTCTGGATTAGCTTTCTTT. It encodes CASSLDSGLAFF. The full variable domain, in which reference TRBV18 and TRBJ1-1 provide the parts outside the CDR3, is NAGVMQNPRHLVRRRGQEARLRCSPMKGHSHVYWYRQLPEEGLKFMVYLQKENIIDESGMPKERFSAEFPKEGPSILRIQQVVRGDSAAYFCASSLDSGLAFFGQGTRLTVV.